This TCR beta chain was observed in a study of vaccination and CD4 T cells after COVID-19. On the study more broadly: Convalescent patients had positive nasal swab PCR results for SARS-CoV-2. Disease was mild in fewer than 10 and severe in one. Median time from second vaccine dose to sampling was about 77 days (14 to 241).

Cultured CD4+ T cells had their DNA profiled by the Oncomine TCR Beta short-read assay. In this case, cultured CD4+ T cells provided the extracted genomic DNA. TCRdb passed the PCR reads through MiXCR, listing each CDR3 protein once. This sample carries 20,000 to 25,000 distinct CDR3 sequences, 48% of them seen once, and the ten largest clones take around 5.5%. The treatment was: 10-day PBMC culture with coronavirus spike peptide pools or control peptides (ViraFEST assay). Before TCRs were sequenced, ViraFEST expanded antigen-specific T cells with peptide pools. The CDR3 runs to 15 residues. Germline CDR1 WNHNN, CDR2 SYGVQD (reference sequence). V lost 4 bases, J lost 6 bases, and 16 bases lay in between. Points on this clonotype: Its matching antigen is unknown.

Sequences were obtained from CD4+ T cells from blood, cultured in vitro. The receptor was isolated from a human donor who had recovered from COVID-19. This chain links TRBV10-1 with TRBJ2-4; D is possibly TRBD1 (7 bases). CDR3 DNA sequence: TGCGCCAGCAGTGCGGAGCAGGGGGGTAGAAACATTCAGTACTTC. Its translation: CASSAEQGGRNIQYF.